The entry that follows covers one T cell receptor (beta chain) sequence. The data derive from a study of blood T cell repertoires in COVID-19. In the study overall: Samples representing acute and convalescent COVID-19 were sourced from the United States, Italy and Spain. Sample material is recorded as cDNA or gDNA derived from T cells, B-cell-depleted T cells, or PBMCs.

Original handling: Reference gene primer amplification gave nucleated cell count estimates. Here immunoSEQ multiplex PCR was the method, and the copy in TCRdb shows in-frame clones only, minus some. V, J and clone size reflect that table, while D and trimming were determined from the DNA. The profile shows tens of thousands of clones, about 81% of them singletons. Seattle patient enrollment occurred during active infection, with longitudinal follow-up thereafter. Trimming removed 6 bases from V and 6 bases from J; junction bases left unmatched: 7. CDR3 length: 13 residues. The sequencing sample was made of peripheral blood. The V gene is TRBV12-3 or TRBV12-4, the J gene TRBJ1-2, with TRBD1 matching 7 bases. This sequence originates from a woman in her seventies with COVID-19, enrolled during active disease. The DNA for the CDR3 is TGTGCCAGCAGGTCCGGGACAGAGAATGGCTACACCTTC. Translated: CASRSGTENGYTF.